These T cell receptor beta chains were read from a single sample in a study of a mutant IDH1 vaccine in newly diagnosed glioma. Data came from immunoSEQ multiplex PCR; TCRdb stores just in-frame clones and leaves some out. The sample includes about 92,000 clones, about 82% seen only once; the top ten take less than 8.5%. The material sequenced was PBMCs, taken from a glioma patient treated with radiotherapy, temozolomide or both. The receptors shown here come from a middle-aged man with glioma. Both conserved end residues are part of each CDR3. Fields, in order: CDR3 length, clone size, V gene, D gene, J gene, CDR3 DNA, CDR3 protein. D genes are given only for firm matches. Clone sizes are given selectively: once, few, many, or a class where the clone is expanded.

15	.	TRBV15	.	TRBJ1-4	TGTGCCACCAGCAGAGATATGGACAGTAATGAAAAACTGTTTTTT	CATSRDMDSNEKLFF
13	.	TRBV11-1	.	TRBJ1-1	TGTGCCAGCAGCTACGGCCCCAACACTGAAGCTTTCTTT	CASSYGPNTEAFF
15	.	TRBV5-1	.	TRBJ1-2	TGCGCCAGCAGCTTGAGGGAGGGGACCAACTATGGCTACACCTTC	CASSLREGTNYGYTF
15	few	TRBV2	.	TRBJ1-2	TGTGCCAGCAGAGCTCCGGGGGGAAAGACTTATGGCTACACCTTC	CASRAPGGKTYGYTF
15	.	TRBV18	.	TRBJ1-4	TGTGCCAGCTCTTCGGACAGAGTCATTAATGAAAAACTGTTTTTT	CASSSDRVINEKLFF
14	.	TRBV27	.	TRBJ2-1	TGTGCCAGCAGTTTCTTCAAGGGCCCGAATGAGCAGTTCTTC	CASSFFKGPNEQFF
11	.	TRBV20-1	.	TRBJ1-2	TGCAGTGCCGCCGGGACCGGGTTGTTCCTCTTC	CSAAGTGLFLF
15	.	TRBV4-3	.	TRBJ2-1	TGCGCCAGCAGCCAAGATGGCAGGGGTGGAAATGAGCAGTTCTTC	CASSQDGRGGNEQFF
12	.	TRBV6-1	.	TRBJ1-5	TGTGCCGGGCGGTCGAAGAATCAGCCCCAGCATTTT	CAGRSKNQPQHF
16	.	TRBV4-3	TRBD1	TRBJ1-2	TGCGCCAGCAGCCTCTCTTACCCGGGACAGGTCTATGGCTACACCTTC	CASSLSYPGQVYGYTF
17	.	TRBV7-9	TRBD1	TRBJ2-3	TGTGCCAGCAGCTTCACCAGGGGGCCGAAACTCACAGATACGCAGTATTTT	CASSFTRGPKLTDTQYF
12	.	TRBV6-1	.	TRBJ1-2	TGTGCCAGCAGTGAAGCGGGCTCCGGCTACACCTTC	CASSEAGSGYTF
14	.	TRBV15	TRBD1	TRBJ1-5	TGTGCCACTGAGGGGGCGGTAAGCAATCAGCCCCAGCATTTT	CATEGAVSNQPQHF
17	.	TRBV27	.	TRBJ1-4	TGTGCCAGCAGTTTTCGGGGAGGGGGGGGCACTAATGAAAAACTGTTTTTT	CASSFRGGGGTNEKLFF
15	.	TRBV5-4	.	TRBJ1-3	TGTGCCAGCAGCAACCCGGGGAAGACTGGAAACACCATATATTTT	CASSNPGKTGNTIYF
16	.	TRBV5-4	.	TRBJ2-3	TGTGCCAGCAGCTTGGTGGCCGTAATGGACACAGATACGCAGTATTTT	CASSLVAVMDTDTQYF
13	medium-sized	TRBV2	.	TRBJ2-7	TGTGCCAGCAGTGAAGGGACAGCATACGAGCAGTACTTC	CASSEGTAYEQYF
13	.	TRBV5-1	TRBD2	TRBJ2-5	TGCGCCAGCAGGGCGGGAGTTCAAGAGACCCAGTACTTC	CASRAGVQETQYF
14	.	TRBV5-6	.	TRBJ2-5	TGTGCCAGCAGAAGGTGGGACCCGGGAGAGACCCAGTACTTC	CASRRWDPGETQYF
14	.	TRBV2	TRBD1	TRBJ2-7	TGTGCCAGCGAGCAGACAGGGTCACCTTACGAGCAGTACTTC	CASEQTGSPYEQYF
14	.	TRBV29-1	TRBD1	TRBJ1-1	TGCAGCGTTGACACGACAGGGCACAGCACTGAAGCTTTCTTT	CSVDTTGHSTEAFF
13	.	TRBV6-1	.	TRBJ1-2	TGTGCCAGCAGTGAAACACAGAACTATGGCTACACCTTC	CASSETQNYGYTF
17	.	TRBV4-3	TRBD2	TRBJ2-7	TGCGCCAGCAGCCAAGATAGGACTAGCGGGAGGGCCTACGAGCAGTACTTC	CASSQDRTSGRAYEQYF
14	.	TRBV28	TRBD1	TRBJ1-2	TGTGCCAGCAGTTTAACAGGGGTACACTATGGCTACACCTTC	CASSLTGVHYGYTF
13	once	TRBV27	.	TRBJ1-5	TGTGCCAGCCGGCAGGGAGGCAATCAGCCCCAGCATTTT	CASRQGGNQPQHF
15	.	TRBV5-1	TRBD1	TRBJ1-2	TGCGCCAGCAGCTTGATCGGGGACAGGGTGGATGGCTACACCTTC	CASSLIGDRVDGYTF
12	once	TRBV6-6	.	TRBJ1-1	TGTGCCAGCATGAGGGATGGCACTGAAGCTTTCTTT	CASMRDGTEAFF
17	.	TRBV19	.	TRBJ1-3	TGTGCCAGTAGTATCATTTCGACCGGGGGCTCTGGAAACACCATATATTTT	CASSIISTGGSGNTIYF
10	.	TRBV29-1	.	TRBJ1-2	TGCAGCGTCGAGGTTAGGGGCTACACCTTC	CSVEVRGYTF
14	once	TRBV6-5	.	TRBJ2-1	TGTGCCAGCAGACCTCAGGGCTCCTACAATGAGCAGTTCTTC	CASRPQGSYNEQFF
19	many	TRBV19	.	TRBJ1-5	TGTGCCAGTAGTATTCCAGGAGACAGGAGAACTATTAGCAATCAGCCCCAGCATTTT	CASSIPGDRRTISNQPQHF
13	.	TRBV2	TRBD1	TRBJ1-2	TGTGCCAACCACAGGACAGGGGGCTATGGCTACACCTTC	CANHRTGGYGYTF
14	.	TRBV6-5	.	TRBJ1-5	TGTGCCAGCAGGGAGGGTATAAGCAATCAGCCCCAGCATTTT	CASREGISNQPQHF
14	.	TRBV7-2	TRBD2	TRBJ2-1	TGTGCCAGCAGCGGGAGGACTAGGGGCAATGAGCAGTTCTTC	CASSGRTRGNEQFF
14	.	TRBV28	.	TRBJ1-4	TGTGCCAGCAGTTTGGCAGGAATCAATGAAAAACTGTTTTTT	CASSLAGINEKLFF
13	.	TRBV6-4	.	TRBJ1-5	TGTGCCAGCAGTGACTTTCTGGGACAGCCCCAGCATTTT	CASSDFLGQPQHF
15	.	TRBV5-8	.	TRBJ2-4	TGTGCCAGCAGCTTGTTACGCCGGGTTGGGAACATTCAGTACTTC	CASSLLRRVGNIQYF
16	few	TRBV5-4	.	TRBJ1-1	TGTGCCAGCAGCTTGGGGTGGACGGGCGGGGACACTGAAGCTTTCTTT	CASSLGWTGGDTEAFF
15	.	TRBV5-1	.	TRBJ2-3	TGCGCCAGCAGCTTGGGGCTAGTCGGCACAGATACGCAGTATTTT	CASSLGLVGTDTQYF
15	.	TRBV5-8	TRBD1	TRBJ2-5	TGTGCCAGCAGCTTAGCCGGGACAGGGTTTGAGACCCAGTACTTC	CASSLAGTGFETQYF
16	.	TRBV28	.	TRBJ1-5	TGTGCCAGCAGTCCCCCCGGGACACATAGCAATCAGCCCCAGCATTTT	CASSPPGTHSNQPQHF
15	.	TRBV11-3	TRBD2	TRBJ2-3	TGTGCCAGCAGCTCTCTCGGCAGCGGGGCAGATACGCAGTATTTT	CASSSLGSGADTQYF
14	.	TRBV30	.	TRBJ2-6	TGTGCCTGGACCGGAGGCTCTGGGGCCAACGTCCTGACTTTC	CAWTGGSGANVLTF
13	.	TRBV9	TRBD1	TRBJ1-1	TGTGCCAGCACCCCTTTAACAGGGGGCGAAGCTTTCTTT	CASTPLTGGEAFF
12	.	TRBV25-1	.	TRBJ2-3	TGTGCCAGCAGTGAGGAGGGATACACGCAGTATTTT	CASSEEGYTQYF
13	.	TRBV19	.	TRBJ2-1	TGTGCCAGTAGACCGACTCGTCTCAATGAGCAGTTCTTC	CASRPTRLNEQFF
13	.	TRBV7-3	.	TRBJ1-1	TGTGCCAGCAGCTTACACGGTAACACTGAAGCTTTCTTT	CASSLHGNTEAFF
17	once	TRBV27	.	TRBJ2-7	TGTGCCAGCAGCCCTACACCGACAGGCGCCTTGACCTACGAGCAGTACTTC	CASSPTPTGALTYEQYF
14	.	TRBV7-2	.	TRBJ1-2	TGTGCCAGCAAGGAGGGGTCCTCCAACTATGGCTACACCTTC	CASKEGSSNYGYTF